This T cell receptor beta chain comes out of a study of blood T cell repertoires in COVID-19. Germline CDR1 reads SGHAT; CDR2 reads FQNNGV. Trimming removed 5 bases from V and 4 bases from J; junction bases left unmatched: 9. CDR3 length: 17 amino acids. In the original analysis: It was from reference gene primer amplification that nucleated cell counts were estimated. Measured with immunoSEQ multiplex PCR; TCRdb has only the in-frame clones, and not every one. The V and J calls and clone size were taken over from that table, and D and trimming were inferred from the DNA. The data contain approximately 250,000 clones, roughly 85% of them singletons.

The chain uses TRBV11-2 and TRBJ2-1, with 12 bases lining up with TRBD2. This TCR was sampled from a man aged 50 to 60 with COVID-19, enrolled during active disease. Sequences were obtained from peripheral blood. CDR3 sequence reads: CASSHTRTSGAYNEQFF. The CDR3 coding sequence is TGTGCCAGCAGCCATACTAGGACTAGCGGGGCATACAATGAGCAGTTCTTC.